This TCR beta chain was recorded in a study of blood T cell repertoires in COVID-19. The table came from immunoSEQ multiplex PCR; TCRdb's copy has only in-frame clones and leaves some out. The data contain 53,000 or so clones, approximately 84% of them singletons. V was cut by 1 base and J by 0 bases, with 16 bases left in between. Germline CDR1 reads LNHNV; CDR2 reads YYDKDF (reference sequence). This CDR3 contains 17 residues. The sequenced sample was peripheral blood. The receptor was isolated from a man in his 70s with active COVID-19. The chain recombines TRBV15 with TRBJ2-7, with D possibly being TRBD2 (6 bases). CDR3 sequence reads: CATSRGGIAESSYEQYF. CDR3 in DNA: TGTGCCACCAGCAGAGGAGGTATAGCGGAAAGCTCCTACGAGCAGTACTTC.